The clone carrying this T cell receptor (beta chain) was detected a few times. Template material for amplifying TCR beta CDR3 regions consisted of RNA transcripts. The primer set for the first-round RT-PCR of the TCR CDR3 was HTBI. TCRdb ran MiXCR on the multiplex PCR reads and lists one entry per CDR3 protein. The sample lists approximately 600,000 distinct CDR3 sequences, roughly 16% seen once, with around 4% in the top ten. The CDR3 covers 16 residues. V lost 1 base, J lost 2 bases, and 15 bases lay in between. Per the germline V gene, CDR1 is SEHNR and CDR2 is FQNEAQ (reference sequence). Patients counted as stable if ophthalmopathy did not develop within 18 months. Diagnoses used clinical symptoms, serum thyroxine and TRAb, thyroid ultrasound and orbital computed tomography. The data originate from a study of T cells in Graves' hyperthyroidism and ophthalmopathy. Overall study: Before treatment of any kind, peripheral blood was taken at initial diagnosis.

This chain connects TRBV7-9 to TRBJ2-7; possible D gene TRBD1, 5 bases. The sequenced sample was blood. The TCR was taken from a woman younger than 45 with Graves' hyperthyroidism. CDR3 protein: CASSLVGAGYTYEQYF. The CDR3 DNA sequence: TGTGCCAGCAGCTTAGTTGGGGCAGGGTATACCTACGAGCAGTACTTC.